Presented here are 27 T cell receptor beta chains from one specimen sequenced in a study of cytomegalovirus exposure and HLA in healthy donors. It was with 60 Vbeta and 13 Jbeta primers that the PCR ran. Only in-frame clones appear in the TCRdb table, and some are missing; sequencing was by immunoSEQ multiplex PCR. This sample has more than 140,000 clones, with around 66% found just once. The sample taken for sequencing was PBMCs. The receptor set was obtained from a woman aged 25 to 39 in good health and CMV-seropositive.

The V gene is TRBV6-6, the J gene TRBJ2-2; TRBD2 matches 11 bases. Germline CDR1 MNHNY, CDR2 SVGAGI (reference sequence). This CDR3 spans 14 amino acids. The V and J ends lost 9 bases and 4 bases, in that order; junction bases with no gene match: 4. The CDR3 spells CASIAGGFTGELFF. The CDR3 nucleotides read TGTGCCAGTATAGCGGGGGGGTTCACCGGGGAGCTGTTTTTT.

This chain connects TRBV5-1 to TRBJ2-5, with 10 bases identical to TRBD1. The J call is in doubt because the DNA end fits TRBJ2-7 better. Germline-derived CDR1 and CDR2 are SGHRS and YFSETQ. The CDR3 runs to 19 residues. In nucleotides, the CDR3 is TGCGCCAGCAGCTTCGGACCGGGACAGGGGTTTTTCCCAGCCTACGAGCAGTACTTC. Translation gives CASSFGPGQGFFPAYEQYF.

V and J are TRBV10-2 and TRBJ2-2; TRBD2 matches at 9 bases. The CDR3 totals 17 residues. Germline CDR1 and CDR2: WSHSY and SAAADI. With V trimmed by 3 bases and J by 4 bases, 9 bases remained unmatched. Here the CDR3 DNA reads TGCGCCAGCAGTGACCACCATAGCGGGGGCCGCACCGGGGAGCTGTTTTTT. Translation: CASSDHHSGGRTGELFF.

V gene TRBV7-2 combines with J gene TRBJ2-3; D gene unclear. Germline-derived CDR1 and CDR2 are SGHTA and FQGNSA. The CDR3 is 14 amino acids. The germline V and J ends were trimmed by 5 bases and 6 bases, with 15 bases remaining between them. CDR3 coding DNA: TGTGCCAGCAGCCCCGACTCCGGCGGCGATACGCAGTATTTT. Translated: CASSPDSGGDTQYF.

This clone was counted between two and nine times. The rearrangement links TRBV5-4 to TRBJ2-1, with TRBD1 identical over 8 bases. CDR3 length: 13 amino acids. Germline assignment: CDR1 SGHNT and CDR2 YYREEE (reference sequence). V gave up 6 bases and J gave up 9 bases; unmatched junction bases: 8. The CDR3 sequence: CASTPGQEGEQFF. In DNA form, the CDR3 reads TGTGCCAGCACGCCGGGACAGGAAGGTGAGCAGTTCTTC.

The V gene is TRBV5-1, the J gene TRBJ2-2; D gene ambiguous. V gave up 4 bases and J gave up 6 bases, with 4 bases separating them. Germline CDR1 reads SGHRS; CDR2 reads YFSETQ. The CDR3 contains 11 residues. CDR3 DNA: TGCGCCAGCAGCGAGGCCGGGGAGCTGTTTTTT. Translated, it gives CASSEAGELFF.

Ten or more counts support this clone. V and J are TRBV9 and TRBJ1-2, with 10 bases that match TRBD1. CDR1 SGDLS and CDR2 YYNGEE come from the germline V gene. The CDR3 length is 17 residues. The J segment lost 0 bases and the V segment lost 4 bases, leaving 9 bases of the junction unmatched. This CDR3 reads CASSPRTGGRANYGYTF. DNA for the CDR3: TGTGCCAGCAGCCCTCGGACAGGGGGGAGAGCTAACTATGGCTACACCTTC.

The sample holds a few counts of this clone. The CDR3 loop is CASRPLPGTGPYEQYF. Here the CDR3 DNA reads TGTGCCAGCAGACCCCTACCCGGGACAGGGCCCTACGAGCAGTACTTC. The genes are TRBV28 and TRBJ2-7, with 9 bases aligning to TRBD1. CDR3 length equals 16 residues. In germline, CDR1 is MDHEN, CDR2 SYDVKM. Trimming cost V 6 bases and J 2 bases; bases outside gene matches: 11. Full variable domain (outside the CDR3, taken from reference TRBV28 and TRBJ2-7): DVKVTQSSRYLVKRTGEKVFLECVQDMDHENMFWYRQDPGLGLRLIYFSYDVKMKEKGDIPEGYSVSREKKERFSLILESASTNQTSMYLCASRPLPGTGPYEQYFGPGTRLTVT.

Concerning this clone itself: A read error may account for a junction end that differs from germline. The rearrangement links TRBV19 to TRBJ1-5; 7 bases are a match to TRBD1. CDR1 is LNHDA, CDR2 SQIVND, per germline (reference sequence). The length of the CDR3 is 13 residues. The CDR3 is CASRIIGQAAVIF. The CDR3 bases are TGTGCCAGTAGAATAATCGGACAGGCCGCGGTCATTTTT.

The CDR3 sequence is CASSLTGEETQYF. The CDR3 DNA follows: TGTGCCAGCAGCTTAACGGGGGAAGAGACCCAGTACTTC. The gene calls are TRBV7-8 and TRBJ2-5, with D maybe TRBD2 (6 bases). This CDR3 contains 13 residues. V was cut by 2 bases and J by 3 bases, with 7 bases left in between. Germline-derived CDR1 and CDR2 are SGHVS and FQNEAQ. Combining the CDR3 with reference TRBV7-8 and TRBJ2-5 gives the whole variable domain GAGVSQSPRYKVAKRGQDVALRCDPISGHVSLFWYQQALGQGPEFLTYFQNEAQLDKSGLPSDRFFAERPEGSVSTLKIQRTQQEDSAVYLCASSLTGEETQYFGPGTRLLVL.

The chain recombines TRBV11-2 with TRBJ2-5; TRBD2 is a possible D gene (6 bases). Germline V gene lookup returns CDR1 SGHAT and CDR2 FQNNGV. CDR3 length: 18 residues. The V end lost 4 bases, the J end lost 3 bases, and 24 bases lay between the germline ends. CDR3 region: CASSSTPGGVLLKETQYF. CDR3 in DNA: TGTGCCAGCAGCTCCACCCCCGGCGGGGTACTCTTAAAAGAGACCCAGTACTTC.

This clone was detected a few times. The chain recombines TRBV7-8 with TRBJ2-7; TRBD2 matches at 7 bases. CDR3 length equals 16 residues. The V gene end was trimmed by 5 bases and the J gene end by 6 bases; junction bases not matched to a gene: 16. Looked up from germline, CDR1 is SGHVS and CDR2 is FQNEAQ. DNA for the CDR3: TGTGCCAGCAGCACACGAAAAAGCGGGATGTGGGTCGAGCAGTACTTC. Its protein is CASSTRKSGMWVEQYF.

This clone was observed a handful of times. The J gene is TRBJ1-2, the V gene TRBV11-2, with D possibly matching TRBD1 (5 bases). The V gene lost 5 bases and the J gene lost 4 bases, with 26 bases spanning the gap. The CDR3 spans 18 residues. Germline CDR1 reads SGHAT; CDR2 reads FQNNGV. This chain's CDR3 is CASSQSLYRRQGSYGYTF. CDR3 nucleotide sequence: TGTGCCAGCAGCCAAAGCCTTTACCGCCGTCAGGGATCCTATGGCTACACCTTC.

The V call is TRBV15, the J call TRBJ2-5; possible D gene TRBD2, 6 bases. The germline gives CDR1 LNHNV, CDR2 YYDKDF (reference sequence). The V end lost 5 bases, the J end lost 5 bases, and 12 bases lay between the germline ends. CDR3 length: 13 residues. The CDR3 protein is CATSPRGWETQYF. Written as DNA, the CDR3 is TGTGCCACCAGCCCCCGGGGGTGGGAGACCCAGTACTTC.

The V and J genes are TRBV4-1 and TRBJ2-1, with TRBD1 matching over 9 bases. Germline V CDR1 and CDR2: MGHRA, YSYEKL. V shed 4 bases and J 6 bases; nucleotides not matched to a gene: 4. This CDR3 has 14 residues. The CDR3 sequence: CASSPGTGSNEQFF. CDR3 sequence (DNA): TGCGCCAGCAGCCCCGGGACAGGGAGCAATGAGCAGTTCTTC.

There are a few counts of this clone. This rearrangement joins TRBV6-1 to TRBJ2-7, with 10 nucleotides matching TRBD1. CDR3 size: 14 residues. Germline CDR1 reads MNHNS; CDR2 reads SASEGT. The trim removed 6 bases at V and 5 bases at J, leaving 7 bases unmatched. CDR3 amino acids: CASRTGGFGDEQYF. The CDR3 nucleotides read TGTGCCAGCAGGACAGGGGGCTTCGGGGACGAGCAGTACTTC.

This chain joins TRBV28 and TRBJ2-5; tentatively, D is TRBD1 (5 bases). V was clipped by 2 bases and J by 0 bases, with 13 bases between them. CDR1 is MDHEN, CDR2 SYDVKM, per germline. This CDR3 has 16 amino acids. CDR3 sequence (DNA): TGTGCCAGCAGTTTAGGATTAGACAGACACCAAGAGACCCAGTACTTC. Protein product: CASSLGLDRHQETQYF. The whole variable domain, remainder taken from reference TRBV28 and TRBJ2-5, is DVKVTQSSRYLVKRTGEKVFLECVQDMDHENMFWYRQDPGLGLRLIYFSYDVKMKEKGDIPEGYSVSREKKERFSLILESASTNQTSMYLCASSLGLDRHQETQYFGPGTRLLVL.

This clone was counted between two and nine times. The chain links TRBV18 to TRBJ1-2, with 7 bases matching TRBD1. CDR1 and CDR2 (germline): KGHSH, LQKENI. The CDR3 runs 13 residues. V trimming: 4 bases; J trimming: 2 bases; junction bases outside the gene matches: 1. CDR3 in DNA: TGTGCCAGCTCACAGGGGGCGAACTATGGCTACACCTTC. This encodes CASSQGANYGYTF.

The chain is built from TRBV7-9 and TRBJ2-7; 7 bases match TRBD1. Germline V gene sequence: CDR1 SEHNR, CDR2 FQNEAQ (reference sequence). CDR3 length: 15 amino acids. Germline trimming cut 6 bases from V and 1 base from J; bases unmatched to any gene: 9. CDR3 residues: CASRKGGQRSYEQYF. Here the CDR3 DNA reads TGTGCCAGCAGGAAAGGGGGCCAGAGATCCTACGAGCAGTACTTC.

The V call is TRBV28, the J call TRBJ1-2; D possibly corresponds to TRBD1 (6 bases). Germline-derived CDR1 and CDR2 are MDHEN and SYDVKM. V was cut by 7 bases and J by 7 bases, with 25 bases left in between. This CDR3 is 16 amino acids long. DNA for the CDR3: TGTGCCAGCACTCAAGCGGGGGGAGGGGTAGGGGGTGGCTACACCTTC. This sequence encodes CASTQAGGGVGGGYTF.

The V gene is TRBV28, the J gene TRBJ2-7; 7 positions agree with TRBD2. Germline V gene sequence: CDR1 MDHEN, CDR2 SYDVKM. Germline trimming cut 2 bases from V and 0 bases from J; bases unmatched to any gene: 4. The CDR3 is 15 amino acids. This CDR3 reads CASSLPSGSSYEQYF. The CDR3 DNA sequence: TGTGCCAGCAGTTTACCTAGCGGAAGCTCCTACGAGCAGTACTTC.

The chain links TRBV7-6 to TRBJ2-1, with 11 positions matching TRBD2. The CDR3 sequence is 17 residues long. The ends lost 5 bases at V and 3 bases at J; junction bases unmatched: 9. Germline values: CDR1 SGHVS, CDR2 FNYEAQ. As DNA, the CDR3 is TGTGCCAGCAGCCTGCAGATAGCGGGAGGGGACTACAATGAGCAGTTCTTC. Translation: CASSLQIAGGDYNEQFF.

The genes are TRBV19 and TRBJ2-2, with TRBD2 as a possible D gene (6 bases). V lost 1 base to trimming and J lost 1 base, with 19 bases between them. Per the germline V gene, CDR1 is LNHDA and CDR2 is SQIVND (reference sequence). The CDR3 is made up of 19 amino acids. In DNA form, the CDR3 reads TGTGCCAGTAGTATAGGTTTCTCAGCAGGAGGGCGGAACACCGGGGAGCTGTTTTTT. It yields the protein CASSIGFSAGGRNTGELFF.

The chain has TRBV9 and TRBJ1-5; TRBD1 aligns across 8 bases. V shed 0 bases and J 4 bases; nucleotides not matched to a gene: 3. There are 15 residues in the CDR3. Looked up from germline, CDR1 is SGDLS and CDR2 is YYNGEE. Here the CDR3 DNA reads TGTGCCAGCAGCGTAGATGGACAGGGTAATCAGCCCCAGCATTTT. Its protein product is CASSVDGQGNQPQHF.

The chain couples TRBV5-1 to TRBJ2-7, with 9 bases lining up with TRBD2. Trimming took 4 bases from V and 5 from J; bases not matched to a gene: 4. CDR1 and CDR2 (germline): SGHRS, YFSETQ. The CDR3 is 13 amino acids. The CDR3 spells CASSLAGSHEQYF. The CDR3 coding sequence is TGCGCCAGCAGCCTAGCGGGATCCCACGAGCAGTACTTC.

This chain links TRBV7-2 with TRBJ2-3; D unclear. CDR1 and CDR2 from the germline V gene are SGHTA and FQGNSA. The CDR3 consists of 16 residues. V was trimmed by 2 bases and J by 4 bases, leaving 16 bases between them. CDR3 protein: CASSLRVRSAPDTQYF. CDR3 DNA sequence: TGTGCCAGCAGCTTAAGAGTCAGGTCGGCGCCAGATACGCAGTATTTT.

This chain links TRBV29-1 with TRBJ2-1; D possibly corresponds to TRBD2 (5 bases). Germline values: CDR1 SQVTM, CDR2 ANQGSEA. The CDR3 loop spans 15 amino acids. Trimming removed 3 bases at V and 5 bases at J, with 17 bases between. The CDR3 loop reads CSVDPQIQLDNEQFF. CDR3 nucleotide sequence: TGCAGCGTTGATCCCCAAATCCAACTAGACAATGAGCAGTTCTTC.